These 5 T cell receptor beta chains were sequenced from one sample in a study of T-cell reconstitution after alpha-beta-depleted transplantation in children. Unique molecular identifiers tagged the TCRbeta library. TCRdb re-derived calls from the PCR reads in MiXCR, one entry per CDR3 protein. The table includes a few hundred thousand distinct CDR3 sequences, roughly 16% detected once. Material: PBMCs, mostly from graft donor cells, obtained 360 days after TCRalphabeta/CD19-depleted stem cell transplant. These receptors were obtained from a boy under two years old who had a stem cell transplant for Wiskott-Aldrich syndrome, so the T cells may come from the graft donor.

The chain employs TRBV12-3 or TRBV12-4 and TRBJ2-4, with 8 bases fitting TRBD1. The length of the CDR3 is 13 residues. The V and J ends lost 11 bases and 7 bases, in that order; junction bases with no gene match: 10. The CDR3 loop reads CAASDRGRNIQYF. CDR3 in DNA: TGTGCCGCATCCGACAGGGGAAGGAACATTCAGTACTTC.

This clonotype was seen repeatedly, ten times or more. The gene calls are TRBV7-9 and TRBJ2-7; 8 nucleotides match TRBD1. With 2 bases clipped from V and 12 bases from J, the junction kept 12 bases outside the gene matches. CDR3 length equals 14 residues. Germline values: CDR1 SEHNR, CDR2 FQNEAQ (reference sequence). CDR3 DNA sequence: TGTGCCAGCAGCTTAAATCCGGACAGGGCGTTAAGGTACTTC. It encodes CASSLNPDRALRYF. Full variable domain (outside the CDR3, taken from reference TRBV7-9 and TRBJ2-7): DTGVSQNPRHKITKRGQNVTFRCDPISEHNRLYWYRQTLGQGPEFLTYFQNEAQLEKSRLLSDRFSAERPKGSFSTLEIQRTEQGDSAMYLCASSLNPDRALRYFGPGTRLTVT.

This clonotype was observed a handful of times. This chain uses TRBV12-3 or TRBV12-4 with TRBJ2-7; D not resolved. Trimming pared 3 bases from V and 0 bases from J, leaving 15 bases between. The CDR3 is 16 residues long. CDR3 in DNA: TGTGCCAGCAGTTTTAATCTTTGGGGTTACTCCTACGAGCAGTACTTC. Protein sequence: CASSFNLWGYSYEQYF.

The CDR3 region has the DNA TGTGCCAGCAGTTTAGCCCAGACAGATACGCAGTATTTT. It specifies CASSLAQTDTQYF. This sequence joins TRBV12-3 or TRBV12-4 and TRBJ2-3; D not resolved. This CDR3 has 13 amino acids. The V gene lost 0 bases and the J gene lost 3 bases, with 4 bases spanning the gap.

In its sample, this clonotype was seen many times. This chain joins TRBV12-3 or TRBV12-4 and TRBJ2-5; 11 positions match TRBD2. The CDR3 consists of 16 residues. The ends lost 0 bases at V and 4 bases at J; junction bases unmatched: 4. This CDR3 reads CASSLARLAGRETQYF. The DNA for the CDR3 is TGTGCCAGCAGTTTAGCTAGACTAGCGGGAAGAGAGACCCAGTACTTC.